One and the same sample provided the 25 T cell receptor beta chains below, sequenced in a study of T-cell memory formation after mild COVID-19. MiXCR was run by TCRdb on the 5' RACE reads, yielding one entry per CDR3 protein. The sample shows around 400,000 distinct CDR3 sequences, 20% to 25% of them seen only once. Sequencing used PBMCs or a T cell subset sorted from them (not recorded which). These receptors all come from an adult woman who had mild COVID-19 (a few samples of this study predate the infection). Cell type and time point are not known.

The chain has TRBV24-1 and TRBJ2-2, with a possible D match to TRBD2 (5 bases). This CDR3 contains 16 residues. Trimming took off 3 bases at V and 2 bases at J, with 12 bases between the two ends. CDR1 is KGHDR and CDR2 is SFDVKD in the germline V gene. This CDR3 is CATSDRRIGNTGELFF. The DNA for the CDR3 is TGTGCCACCAGTGATAGGAGGATAGGAAACACCGGGGAGCTGTTTTTT.

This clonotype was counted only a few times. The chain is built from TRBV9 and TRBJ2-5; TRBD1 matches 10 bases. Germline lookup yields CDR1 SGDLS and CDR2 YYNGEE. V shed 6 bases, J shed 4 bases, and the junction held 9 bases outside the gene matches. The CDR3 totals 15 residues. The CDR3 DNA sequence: TGTGCCAGCAACCGACTGGGACAGGGGATAGAGACCCAGTACTTC. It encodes CASNRLGQGIETQYF.

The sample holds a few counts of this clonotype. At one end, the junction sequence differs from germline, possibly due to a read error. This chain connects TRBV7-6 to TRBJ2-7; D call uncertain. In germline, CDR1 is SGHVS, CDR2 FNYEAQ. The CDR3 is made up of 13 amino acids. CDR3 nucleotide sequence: TGTGCCAGCAGCTTAGCGTCAGGAGCTGCGGTAGTCTTC. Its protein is CASSLASGAAVVF. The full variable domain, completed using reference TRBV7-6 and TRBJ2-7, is GAGVSQSPRYKVTKRGQDVALRCDPISGHVSLYWYRQALGQGPEFLTYFNYEAQQDKSGLPNDRFSAERPEGSISTLTIQRTEQRDSAMYRCASSLASGAAVVFGPGTRLTVT.

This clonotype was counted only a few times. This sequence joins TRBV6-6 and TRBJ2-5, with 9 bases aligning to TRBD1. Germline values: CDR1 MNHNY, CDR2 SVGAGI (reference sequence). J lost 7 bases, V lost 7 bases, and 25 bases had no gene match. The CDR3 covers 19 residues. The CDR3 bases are TGTGCCAGCAATTGGGGACAGGGAAAGGATTACTTTCGTTCGGGGACCCAGTACTTC. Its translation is CASNWGQGKDYFRSGTQYF.

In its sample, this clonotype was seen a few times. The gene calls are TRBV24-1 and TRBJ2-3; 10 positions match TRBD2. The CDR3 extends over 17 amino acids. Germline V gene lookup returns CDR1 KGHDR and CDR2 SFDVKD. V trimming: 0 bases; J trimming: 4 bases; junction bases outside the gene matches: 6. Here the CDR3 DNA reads TGTGCCACCAGTGATTTGACTAGCGGGAAAGTATCAGATACGCAGTATTTT. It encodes CATSDLTSGKVSDTQYF.

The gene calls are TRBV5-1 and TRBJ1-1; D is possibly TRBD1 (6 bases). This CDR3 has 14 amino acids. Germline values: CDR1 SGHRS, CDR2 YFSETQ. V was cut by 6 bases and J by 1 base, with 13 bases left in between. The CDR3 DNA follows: TGCGCCAGCATGCGGGGGCCAAAGAACACTGAAGCTTTCTTT. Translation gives CASMRGPKNTEAFF.

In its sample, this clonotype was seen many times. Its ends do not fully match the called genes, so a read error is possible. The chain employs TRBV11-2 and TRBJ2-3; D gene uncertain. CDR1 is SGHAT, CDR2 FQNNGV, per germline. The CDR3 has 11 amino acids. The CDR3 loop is CASSSSDTQYF. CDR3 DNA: TGCGCCAGCAGCTCCTCAGATACGCAGTATTTT.

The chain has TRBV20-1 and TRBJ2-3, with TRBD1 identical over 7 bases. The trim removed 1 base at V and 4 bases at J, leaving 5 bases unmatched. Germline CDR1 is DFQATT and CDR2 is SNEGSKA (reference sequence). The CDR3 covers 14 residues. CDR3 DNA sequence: TGCAGTGCTAGAGTCGGGCAGGGGGCAGATACGCAGTATTTT. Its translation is CSARVGQGADTQYF.

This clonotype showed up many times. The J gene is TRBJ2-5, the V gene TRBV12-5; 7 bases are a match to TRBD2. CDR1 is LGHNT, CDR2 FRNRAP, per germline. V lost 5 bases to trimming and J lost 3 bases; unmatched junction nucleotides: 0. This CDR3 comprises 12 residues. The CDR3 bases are TGTGCTAGTGGTGGGACTAAAGAGACCCAGTACTTC. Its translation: CASGGTKETQYF.

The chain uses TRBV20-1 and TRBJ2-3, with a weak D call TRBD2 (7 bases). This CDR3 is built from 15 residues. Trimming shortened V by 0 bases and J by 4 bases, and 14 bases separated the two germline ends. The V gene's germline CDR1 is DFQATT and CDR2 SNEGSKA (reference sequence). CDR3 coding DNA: TGCAGTGCTAGAGATTTGAGGGAGGGGGCAGATACGCAGTATTTT. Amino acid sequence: CSARDLREGADTQYF.

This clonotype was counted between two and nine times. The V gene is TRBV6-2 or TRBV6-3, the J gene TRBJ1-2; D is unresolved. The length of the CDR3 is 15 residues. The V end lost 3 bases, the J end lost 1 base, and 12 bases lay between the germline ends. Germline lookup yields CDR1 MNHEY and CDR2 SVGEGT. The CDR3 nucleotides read TGTGCCAGCAGTTATTCGGACGAGGGTAACTATGGCTACACCTTC. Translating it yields CASSYSDEGNYGYTF.

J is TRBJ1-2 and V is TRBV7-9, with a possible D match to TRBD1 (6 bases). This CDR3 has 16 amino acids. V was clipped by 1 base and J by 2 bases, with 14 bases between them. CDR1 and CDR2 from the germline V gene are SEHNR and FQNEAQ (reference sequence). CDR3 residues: CASSLVTGRINYGYTF. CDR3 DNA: TGTGCCAGCAGCTTAGTGACAGGAAGGATCAACTATGGCTACACCTTC.

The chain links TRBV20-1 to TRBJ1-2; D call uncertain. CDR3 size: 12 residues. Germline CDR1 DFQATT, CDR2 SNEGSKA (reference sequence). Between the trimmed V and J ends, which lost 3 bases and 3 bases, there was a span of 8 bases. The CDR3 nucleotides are TGCAGTGCTAGTCGTAGGGACTATGGCTACACCTTC. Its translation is CSASRRDYGYTF.

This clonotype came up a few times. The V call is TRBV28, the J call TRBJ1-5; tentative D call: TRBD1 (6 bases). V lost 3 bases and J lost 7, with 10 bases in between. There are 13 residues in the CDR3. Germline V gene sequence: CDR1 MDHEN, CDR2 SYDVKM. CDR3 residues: CASSFSGQQPQHF. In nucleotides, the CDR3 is TGTGCCAGCAGTTTTTCTGGACAGCAGCCCCAGCATTTT.

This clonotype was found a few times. The CDR3 region is CASSQDIGPEQFF. CDR3 DNA sequence: TGCGCCAGCAGCCAAGATATCGGTCCTGAGCAGTTCTTC. The V and J genes are TRBV4-3 and TRBJ2-1, with D uncertain. The V end lost 0 bases, the J end lost 9 bases, and 9 bases lay between the germline ends. Germline assignment: CDR1 LGHNA and CDR2 YSLEER. There are 13 residues in the CDR3.

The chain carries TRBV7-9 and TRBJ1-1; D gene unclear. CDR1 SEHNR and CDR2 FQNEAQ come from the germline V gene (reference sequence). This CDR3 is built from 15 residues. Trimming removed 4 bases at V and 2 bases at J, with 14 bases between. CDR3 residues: CASSSSPGVNTEAFF. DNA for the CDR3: TGTGCCAGCAGCTCCTCTCCCGGGGTCAACACTGAAGCTTTCTTT.

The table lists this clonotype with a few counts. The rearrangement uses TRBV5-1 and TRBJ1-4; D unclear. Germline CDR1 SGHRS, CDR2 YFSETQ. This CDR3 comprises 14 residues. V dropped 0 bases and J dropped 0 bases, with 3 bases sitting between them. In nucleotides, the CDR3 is TGCGCCAGCAGCTTGGACACAACTAATGAAAAACTGTTTTTT. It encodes CASSLDTTNEKLFF.

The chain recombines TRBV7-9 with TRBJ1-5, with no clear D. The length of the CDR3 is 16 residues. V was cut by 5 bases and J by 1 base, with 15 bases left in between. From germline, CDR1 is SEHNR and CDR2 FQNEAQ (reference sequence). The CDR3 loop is CASSPEPDGSNQPQHF. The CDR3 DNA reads TGTGCCAGCAGCCCCGAACCGGACGGAAGCAATCAGCCCCAGCATTTT. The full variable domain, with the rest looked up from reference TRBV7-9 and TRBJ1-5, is DTGVSQNPRHKITKRGQNVTFRCDPISEHNRLYWYRQTLGQGPEFLTYFQNEAQLEKSRLLSDRFSAERPKGSFSTLEIQRTEQGDSAMYLCASSPEPDGSNQPQHFGDGTRLSIL.

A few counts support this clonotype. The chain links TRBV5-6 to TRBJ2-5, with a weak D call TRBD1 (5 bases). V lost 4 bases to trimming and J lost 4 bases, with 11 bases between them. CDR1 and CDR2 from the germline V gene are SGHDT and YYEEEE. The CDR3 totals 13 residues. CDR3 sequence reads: CASSGDSRETQYF. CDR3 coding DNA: TGTGCCAGCAGCGGCGACAGTCGAGAGACCCAGTACTTC.

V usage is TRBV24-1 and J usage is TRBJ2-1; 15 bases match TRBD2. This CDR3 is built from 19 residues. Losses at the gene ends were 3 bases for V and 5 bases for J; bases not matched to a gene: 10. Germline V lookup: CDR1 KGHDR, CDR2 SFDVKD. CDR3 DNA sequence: TGTGCCACCAGTGATCGGACTAGCGGGAGGGCCGGGGGAGACAATGAGCAGTTCTTC. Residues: CATSDRTSGRAGGDNEQFF.

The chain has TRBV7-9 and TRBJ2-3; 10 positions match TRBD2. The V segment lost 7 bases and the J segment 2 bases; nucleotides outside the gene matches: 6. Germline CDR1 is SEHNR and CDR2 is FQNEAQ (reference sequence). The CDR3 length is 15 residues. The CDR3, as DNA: TGTGCCAGCATCGAGAGCGGGAGGGCCACAGATACGCAGTATTTT. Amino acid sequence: CASIESGRATDTQYF. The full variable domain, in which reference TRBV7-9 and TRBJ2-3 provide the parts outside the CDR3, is DTGVSQNPRHKITKRGQNVTFRCDPISEHNRLYWYRQTLGQGPEFLTYFQNEAQLEKSRLLSDRFSAERPKGSFSTLEIQRTEQGDSAMYLCASIESGRATDTQYFGPGTRLTVL.

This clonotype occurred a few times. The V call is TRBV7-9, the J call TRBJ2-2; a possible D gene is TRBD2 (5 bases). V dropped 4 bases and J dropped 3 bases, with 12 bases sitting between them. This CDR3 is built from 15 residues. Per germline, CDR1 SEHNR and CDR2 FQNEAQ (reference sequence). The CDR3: CASSSGYKDTGELFF. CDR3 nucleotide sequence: TGTGCCAGCAGCTCGGGATATAAGGACACCGGGGAGCTGTTTTTT.

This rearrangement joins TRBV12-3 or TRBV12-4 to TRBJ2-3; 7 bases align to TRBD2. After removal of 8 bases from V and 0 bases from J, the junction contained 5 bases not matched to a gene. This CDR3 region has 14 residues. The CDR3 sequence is CASRLAASTDTQYF. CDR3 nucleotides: TGTGCCAGCCGTCTAGCGGCGAGCACAGATACGCAGTATTTT.

The DNA of the CDR3 is TGTGCCAGCAGCCCCATTCCGGCTAGCGGGAGGGTATGGTCGGGTGAGCAGTTCTTC. Its translation is CASSPIPASGRVWSGEQFF. The chain joins TRBV6-2 or TRBV6-3 to TRBJ2-1; TRBD2 agrees at 12 bases. The CDR3 totals 19 residues. The V gene's germline CDR1 is MNHEY and CDR2 SVGEGT. V was clipped by 6 bases and J by 9 bases; unmatched bases: 21.

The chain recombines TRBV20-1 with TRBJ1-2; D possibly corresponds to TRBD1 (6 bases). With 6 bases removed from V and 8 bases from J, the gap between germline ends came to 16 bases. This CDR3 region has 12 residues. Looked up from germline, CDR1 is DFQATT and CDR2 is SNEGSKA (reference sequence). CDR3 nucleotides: TGCAGTGCCACCGGGGGCTGGGACGGCTACACCTTC. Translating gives CSATGGWDGYTF.